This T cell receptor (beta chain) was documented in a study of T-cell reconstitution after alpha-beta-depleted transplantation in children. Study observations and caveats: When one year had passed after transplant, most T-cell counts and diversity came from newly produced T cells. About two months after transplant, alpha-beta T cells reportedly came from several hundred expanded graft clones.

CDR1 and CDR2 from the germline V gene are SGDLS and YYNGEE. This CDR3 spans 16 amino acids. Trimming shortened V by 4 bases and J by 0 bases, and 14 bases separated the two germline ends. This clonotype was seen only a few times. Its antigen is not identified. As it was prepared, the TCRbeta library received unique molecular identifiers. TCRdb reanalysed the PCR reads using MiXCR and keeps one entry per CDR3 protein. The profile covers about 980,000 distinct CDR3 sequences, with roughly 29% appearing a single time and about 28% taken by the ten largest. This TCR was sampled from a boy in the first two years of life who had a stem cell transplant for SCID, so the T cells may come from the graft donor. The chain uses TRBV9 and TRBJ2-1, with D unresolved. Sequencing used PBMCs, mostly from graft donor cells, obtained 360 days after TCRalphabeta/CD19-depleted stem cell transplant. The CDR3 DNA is TGTGCCAGCAGCCCACGGACGGCGAGCTCCTACAATGAGCAGTTCTTC. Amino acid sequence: CASSPRTASSYNEQFF.